A selection of T cell receptor beta chains follows, all from one sample in a study of T cells after yellow fever vaccination. TCRdb ran MiXCR on the 5' RACE reads and lists one entry per CDR3 protein. This sample has roughly 500,000 distinct CDR3 sequences, with 15% to 20% found just once. Sequences were derived from PBMCs, sampled 15 days after the yellow fever booster vaccination. These receptors originate from a man aged 30 to 45 who received the YFV17D yellow fever vaccine. The conserved cysteine and the conserved F or W are not part of the CDR3 here.

V: TRBV7-2; length: 13; J: TRBJ2-5; CDR3: ASSFDRGGQETQY
V: TRBV6-2/TRBV6-3; length: 12; J: TRBJ2-3; CDR3: ASSYQRGQAPQY
V: TRBV12-3/TRBV12-4; length: 11; J: TRBJ2-1; CDR3: ASSLGEASPQF
V: TRBV5-1; length: 10; J: TRBJ2-1; CDR3: ASSLDHNEQF
V: TRBV10-2; length: 12; J: TRBJ2-7; CDR3: ASREGPSLSEQY
V: TRBV20-1; length: 12; J: TRBJ2-7; CDR3: SATAGTDLYEQY
V: TRBV7-8; length: 12; J: TRBJ2-5; CDR3: ASSGGTGGETQY
V: TRBV10-3; length: 10; J: TRBJ2-5; CDR3: AISERGETQY
V: TRBV6-5; length: 11; J: TRBJ1-1; CDR3: ASSYGTGPEAF
V: TRBV10-3; length: 11; J: TRBJ2-1; CDR3: AISVGSLNEQF
V: TRBV19; length: 12; J: TRBJ1-2; CDR3: ASRSRGGNYGYT
V: TRBV5-5; length: 10; J: TRBJ1-4; CDR3: ASGKGDEKLF
V: TRBV29-1; length: 10; J: TRBJ1-2; CDR3: SVAWQVGGYT
V: TRBV20-1; length: 12; J: TRBJ2-1; CDR3: SAPLAGALDEQF
V: TRBV6-2/TRBV6-3; length: 11; J: TRBJ1-1; CDR3: ASSSGRYTEAF
V: TRBV30; length: 8; J: TRBJ2-2; CDR3: AWSAGELF
V: TRBV6-5; length: 11; J: TRBJ2-5; CDR3: ASSYLEGETQY
V: TRBV19; length: 12; J: TRBJ2-2; CDR3: AATDRLTTGELF
V: TRBV4-2; length: 10; J: TRBJ1-1; CDR3: AISPGQGGAF
V: TRBV4-1; length: 12; J: TRBJ1-2; CDR3: ASSQGGLNYGYT
V: TRBV5-1; length: 12; J: TRBJ1-1; CDR3: ASSPSRSGGEAF
V: TRBV24-1; length: 11; J: TRBJ1-1; CDR3: ATSDFRNTEAF
V: TRBV9; length: 15; J: TRBJ2-3; CDR3: ASSASRSPRPPDTQY
V: TRBV6-1; length: 14; J: TRBJ2-3; CDR3: ASSHSGSVSTDTQY
V: TRBV20-1; length: 13; J: TRBJ2-1; CDR3: SAVRPSSFYNEQF
V: TRBV2; length: 10; J: TRBJ1-5; CDR3: ASSEIGQPQH
V: TRBV6-2/TRBV6-3; length: 11; J: TRBJ2-1; CDR3: ASSYSYSGIQF
V: TRBV9; length: 14; J: TRBJ2-3; CDR3: ASSVAPSGSTDTQY
V: TRBV14; length: 15; J: TRBJ2-3; CDR3: ASSQDWLAGAADTQY